These T cell receptor beta chains were read from a single sample in a study of blood T cell repertoires in COVID-19. TCRdb keeps only in-frame clones here, not all; method: immunoSEQ multiplex PCR. The sample shows nearly 350,000 clones, over 70% of them seen only once. The sample comprised peripheral blood. These TCRs come from a man under 40 with active or convalescent COVID-19. Both conserved end residues are part of each CDR3.

v_gene	j_gene	len	CDR3aa
TRBV5-4	TRBJ2-7	16	CASSGYGGLSSYEQYF
TRBV27	TRBJ2-5	16	CASSPRGLAGEETQYF
TRBV7-2	TRBJ2-3	11	CASSFGDTQYF
TRBV3-1/TRBV3-2	TRBJ1-2	14	CASSQDLGSYGYTF
TRBV5-1	TRBJ2-2	15	CASSRSGAGTGELFF
TRBV27	TRBJ2-7	14	CASSLSGHIYEQYF
TRBV7-2	TRBJ2-6	14	CASGGSAGANVLTF
TRBV11-3	TRBJ1-2	18	CASSPGPGQGPAGYGYTF
TRBV6-5	TRBJ2-2	13	CASSYWRATELFF
TRBV18	TRBJ2-7	16	CASSLTRDRGLYEQYF
TRBV7-9	TRBJ1-4	14	CASSPRQGGEKLFF
TRBV6-5	TRBJ2-7	14	CASTDSGRGYEQYF
TRBV5-1	TRBJ2-7	13	CASSLGLAGDRYF